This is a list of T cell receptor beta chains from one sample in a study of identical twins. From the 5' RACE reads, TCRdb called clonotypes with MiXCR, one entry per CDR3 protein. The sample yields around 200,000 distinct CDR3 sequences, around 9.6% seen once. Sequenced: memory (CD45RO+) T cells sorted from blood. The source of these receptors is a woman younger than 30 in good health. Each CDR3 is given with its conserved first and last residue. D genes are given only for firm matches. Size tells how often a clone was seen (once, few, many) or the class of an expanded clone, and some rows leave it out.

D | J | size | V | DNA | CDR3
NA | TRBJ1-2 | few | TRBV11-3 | TGTGCCAGCAGCCCACATTCGGTTGATGGCTACACCTTC | CASSPHSVDGYTF
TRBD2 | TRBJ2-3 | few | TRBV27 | TGTGCCAGCAGGCGACTAGCGGGGGTGGGAGGGGCAGATACGCAGTATTTT | CASRRLAGVGGADTQYF
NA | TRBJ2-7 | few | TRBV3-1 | TGTGCCAGCAGCTCCAGGGCCTACGAGCAGTACTTC | CASSSRAYEQYF
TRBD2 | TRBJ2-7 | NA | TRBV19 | TGTGCCAGTGCACCTCGGGGGGATTTCTTC | CASAPRGDFF
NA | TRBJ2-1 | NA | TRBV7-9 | TGTGCCAGCAGCTTAGAAGCGGACAATGAGCAGTTCTTC | CASSLEADNEQFF
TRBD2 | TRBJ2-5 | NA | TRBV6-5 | TGTGCCAGCAGTTACTCGAAGGGCGGGGGACAAGAGACCCAGTACTTC | CASSYSKGGGQETQYF
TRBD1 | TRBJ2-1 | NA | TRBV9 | TGTGCCAGCAGGGCTCCGGGACAGGCCTACAATGAGCAGTTCTTC | CASRAPGQAYNEQFF
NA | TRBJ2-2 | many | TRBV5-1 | TGCGCCAGCCTGGACCTTGGCGGGGAGCTGTTTTTT | CASLDLGGELFF
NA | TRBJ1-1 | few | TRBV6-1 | TGTGCCACTAATAGGCAGGGACTGAACACTGAAGCTTTCTTT | CATNRQGLNTEAFF
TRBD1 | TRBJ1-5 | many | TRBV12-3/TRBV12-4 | TGTGCCAGCAGTCCGACCGGGACAGGGGTCAATCAGCCCCAGCATTTT | CASSPTGTGVNQPQHF
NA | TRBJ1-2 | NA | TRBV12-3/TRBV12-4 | TGTGCCAGCAGACCGGACACAAACCCCTATGGCTACACCTTC | CASRPDTNPYGYTF
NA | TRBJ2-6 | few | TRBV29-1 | TGCAGCGTTTTAGGACTCTCCAACTCTGGGGCCAACGTCCTGACTTTC | CSVLGLSNSGANVLTF
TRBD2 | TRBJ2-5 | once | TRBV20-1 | TGCAGTGCTAGTTACCCTAGTCGGGGGGGAGAGACCCAGTACTTC | CSASYPSRGGETQYF
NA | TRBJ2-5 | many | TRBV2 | TGTGCCAGCAGTGAAGGGCCAGAGACCCAGTACTTC | CASSEGPETQYF
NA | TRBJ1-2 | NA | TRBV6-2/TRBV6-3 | TGTGCCAGCAGTTACTCGGGGATAGGGACGGCTAACTATGGCTACACCTTC | CASSYSGIGTANYGYTF
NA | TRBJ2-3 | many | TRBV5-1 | TGCGCCAGCAGCTTGGCCGGGGAAACAGATACGCAGTATTTT | CASSLAGETDTQYF
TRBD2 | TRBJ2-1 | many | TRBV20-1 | TGCAGTGAAGGGACTAGCGGGAACAATGAGCAGTTCTTC | CSEGTSGNNEQFF
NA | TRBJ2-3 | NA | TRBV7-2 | TGTGCCAGCAGCTTCTCGACTAGTACAGATACGCAGTATTTT | CASSFSTSTDTQYF
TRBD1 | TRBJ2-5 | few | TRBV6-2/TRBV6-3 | TGTGCCAGCAGTTACCGGGACAGACAAGAGACCCAGTACTTC | CASSYRDRQETQYF
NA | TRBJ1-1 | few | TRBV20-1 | TGCAGTGCTAGAGATCTTGGGGAGAGGGGTGGTCGTAATTTCTTT | CSARDLGERGGRNFF
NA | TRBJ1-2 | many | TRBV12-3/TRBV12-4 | TGTGCCAGCACCCAACAGGGAACGTTCGGCTACACCTTC | CASTQQGTFGYTF
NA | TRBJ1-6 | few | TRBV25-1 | TGTGCCAGTAGACCCTCGGGGGGCTCACCCCTCCACTTT | CASRPSGGSPLHF
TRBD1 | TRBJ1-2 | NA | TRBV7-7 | TGTGCCAGCAGTATCACAGGGGGCGCTGACTATGGCTACACCTTC | CASSITGGADYGYTF
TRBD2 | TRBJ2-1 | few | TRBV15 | TGTGCCACCAGCAGAGGAGGGAGCGGGGGTTACAATGAGCAGTTCTTC | CATSRGGSGGYNEQFF
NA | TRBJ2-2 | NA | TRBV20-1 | TGCAGTGCTCCCTCCTTGAGGAACACCGGGGAGCTGTTTTTT | CSAPSLRNTGELFF
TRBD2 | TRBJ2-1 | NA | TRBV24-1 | TGTGCCACCTTAAAAGCGGGACCCTACAATGAGCAGTTCTTC | CATLKAGPYNEQFF
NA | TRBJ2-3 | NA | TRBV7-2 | TGTGCCAGCAGCTCATCAAAGGCAGATACGCAGTATTTT | CASSSSKADTQYF
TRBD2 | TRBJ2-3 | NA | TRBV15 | TGTGCCACCAGCAGCGGAATAGGGGCGGGAGGGCCGGGTACGCAGTATTTT | CATSSGIGAGGPGTQYF
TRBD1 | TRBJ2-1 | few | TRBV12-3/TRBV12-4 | TGTGCCAGCAGTCCCGACAGGGGAAATGAGCAGTTCTTC | CASSPDRGNEQFF
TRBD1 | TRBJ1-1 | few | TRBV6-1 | TGTGCCAGCCTTAACGGACAGGGTAGGACTTTCTTT | CASLNGQGRTFF
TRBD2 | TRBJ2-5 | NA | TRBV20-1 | TGCAGTGCTTTCCGACTAGCGGGGGGACAAGAGACCCAGTACTTC | CSAFRLAGGQETQYF
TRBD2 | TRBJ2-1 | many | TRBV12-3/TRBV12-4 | TGTGCCAGCAGTTTGGCGGGAGAAACTTACAATGAGCAGTTCTTC | CASSLAGETYNEQFF
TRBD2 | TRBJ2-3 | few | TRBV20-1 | TGCAGCCTACGGGAGGCCGCCGGGGATACGCAGTATTTT | CSLREAAGDTQYF
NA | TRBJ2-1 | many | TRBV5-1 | TGCGCCAGCAGCTTGGTTGGACTAATGAGGGAGCAGTTCTTC | CASSLVGLMREQFF
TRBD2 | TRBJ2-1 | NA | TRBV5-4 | TGTGCCAGCAGCCGGGGGACTAGCGGGGCCTACAATGAGCAGTTCTTC | CASSRGTSGAYNEQFF
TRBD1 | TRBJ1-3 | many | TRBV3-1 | TGTGCCAGCAGCCAACTCGGGACAGTGGCTGGAAACACCATATATTTT | CASSQLGTVAGNTIYF
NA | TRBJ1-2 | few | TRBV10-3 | TGTGCCATCAGTGCAGGGCCTGGCTACACCTTC | CAISAGPGYTF
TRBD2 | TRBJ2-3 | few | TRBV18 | TGTGCCAGCTCACCACCGGCGGGAGGCCGAGATACGCAGTATTTT | CASSPPAGGRDTQYF
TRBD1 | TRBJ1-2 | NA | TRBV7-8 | TGTGCCAGCAGCGCGTCGCGCCAGACAGGGACCTATGGCTACACCTTC | CASSASRQTGTYGYTF
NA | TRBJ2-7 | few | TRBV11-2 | TGTGCCAGCACCTCACAGGGAATGGAGTACGAGCAGTACTTC | CASTSQGMEYEQYF
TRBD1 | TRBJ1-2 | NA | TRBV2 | TGTGCCCGGAGGGACAGGTTAAGCTATGGCTACACCTTC | CARRDRLSYGYTF
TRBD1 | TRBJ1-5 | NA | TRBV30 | TGTGCTACCCAACAGGGGGACCAGCCCCAGCATTTT | CATQQGDQPQHF
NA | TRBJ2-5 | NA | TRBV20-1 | TGCAGTGCTAGGAGGGAAGGCGTCATGGAGACCCAGTACTTC | CSARREGVMETQYF
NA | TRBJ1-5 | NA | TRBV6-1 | TGTGCCAGCAGCCTCAGTAGTGGCGATCAGCCCCAGCATTTT | CASSLSSGDQPQHF
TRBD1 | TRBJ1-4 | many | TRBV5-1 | TGCGCCAGCAGCCAACAACCGAGACAGGGGACTGAAAAACTGTTTTTT | CASSQQPRQGTEKLFF
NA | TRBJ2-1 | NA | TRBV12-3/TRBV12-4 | TGTACCAGCAGTTTAGCCGGGGCATGGGGCCAGCCTGATAGCAATGAGCAGTTCTTC | CTSSLAGAWGQPDSNEQFF
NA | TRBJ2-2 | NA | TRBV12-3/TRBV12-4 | TGTGCCAGCAGTTTATATGGCGTATGGACCCGGACCGGGGAGCTGTTTTTT | CASSLYGVWTRTGELFF
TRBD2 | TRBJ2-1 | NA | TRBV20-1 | TGCAGTGCCCCCCCGGTAGCGGGGGTCCAGAGCTCCTACAATGAGCAGTTCTTC | CSAPPVAGVQSSYNEQFF
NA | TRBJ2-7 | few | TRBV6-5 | TGTGCCAGCAGCGTCCTAGGGGGGTCATCGTACTTC | CASSVLGGSSYF
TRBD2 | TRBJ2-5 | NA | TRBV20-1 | TGCAGTGCTATCCTAGCGGGGGAAGAGACCCAGTACTTC | CSAILAGEETQYF
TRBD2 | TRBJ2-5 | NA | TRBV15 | TGTGCCACCAGCCGCCTGCCCAGCGGGGGTTCCGGGGAGACCCAGTACTTC | CATSRLPSGGSGETQYF
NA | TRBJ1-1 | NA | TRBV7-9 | TGTGCCAGCAGCTTTGGGGAGGGGTCTGAAGCTTTCTTT | CASSFGEGSEAFF
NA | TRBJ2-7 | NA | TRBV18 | TGTGCCAGCTCTGACAGGAACTACGAGCAGTACTTC | CASSDRNYEQYF
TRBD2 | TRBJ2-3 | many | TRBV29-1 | TGCAGCGTTGTAGGAGCGGGGGGCCCAGATACGCAGTATTTT | CSVVGAGGPDTQYF
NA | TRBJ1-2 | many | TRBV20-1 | TGCAGTGCCGTCCTAGGGGGAGCCGGGAACTATGGCTACACCTTC | CSAVLGGAGNYGYTF